This T cell receptor (beta chain) was captured by sequencing in a study of identical twins. CDR3 size: 15 residues. CDR1 and CDR2 from the germline V gene are LGHNT and FRNRAP. V lost 1 base and J 7 bases, leaving 14 bases between the germline ends. TCRdb re-called the 5' RACE reads with MiXCR, one entry per CDR3 protein. In the table there are fewer than 900,000 distinct CDR3 sequences, roughly 20% of which are singletons. The sample was also reused in another study, on T cells expressing NK-cell markers. That study adds: The contribution of dominant NKG2C+ clonotypes to CD8+ T cells in a handful of donors was roughly 1.0-7.5%. There were several donors in whom these clonotypes also led the CD3+CD56-NKG2C+ fraction.

The sequence derives from a young woman in good health. V gene TRBV12-5 combines with J gene TRBJ1-5; D gene uncertain. Sequences were obtained from PBMCs. The CDR3: CASGLGDGSRQPQHF. The CDR3 DNA sequence: TGTGCTAGTGGTTTGGGTGACGGCTCCCGGCAGCCCCAGCATTTT.